This T cell receptor (beta chain) came from a study of high-grade serous ovarian cancer treatment subgroups. Study-level points and caveats: TCR relatedness rose with neoantigen level and trended with mutation load. Different patients shared almost no repertoire; same-patient tumors shared about 0.11 to 0.79.

Of note for this clone: Its antigen is undetermined.

Data came from immunoSEQ multiplex PCR; TCRdb stores just in-frame clones and leaves some out. The table has nearly 7,000 clones, about 75% seen once; the top ten hold 4.8%. J gave up 5 bases and V 5 bases, and 8 bases lay outside the gene matches. The germline CDR1 and CDR2 sequences are SGHRS and YFSETQ. The CDR3 spans 14 residues. Tumor samples were obtained before definitive surgery or chemotherapy. The chain recombines TRBV5-1 with TRBJ2-7; TRBD1 matches at 9 bases. Sequencing was carried out using tumor tissue. The TCR was taken from a human donor with high-grade serous ovarian cancer. The CDR3 loop reads CASRMDRGGDEQYF. In DNA, the CDR3 is TGCGCCAGCAGAATGGACAGGGGTGGCGACGAGCAGTACTTC.